Listed below are T cell receptor beta chains from one sample, sequenced in a study of spatial heterogeneity in lung cancer. Using its own MiXCR run on the 5' RACE reads, TCRdb lists one record per CDR3 protein. This sample has just under 95,000 distinct CDR3 sequences; roughly 12% occur once, and the top ten carry under 50%. The sequences come from PBMCs, collected at surgery. The receptors originated from a male donor with early-stage non-small cell lung cancer. The CDR3 runs from the conserved cysteine through the conserved F or W. Each record gives: CDR3 DNA, CDR3 protein, J gene, clone size, D gene, V gene. The D gene is left open where the match is weak. The size entry is marked missing in some rows and otherwise reads once, few, many or a size class.

cdr3_nt: TGTGCCAGTACCAGACGGGAGGGCAGGAGCACAGATACGCAGTATTTT; cdr3_aa: CASTRREGRSTDTQYF; j_call: TRBJ2-3; clone_size: .; d_call: TRBD2; v_call: TRBV19
cdr3_nt: TGTGCCAGCAGTTTTCCTACCGACAGGGTATTCTTCAATGAGCAGTTCTTC; cdr3_aa: CASSFPTDRVFFNEQFF; j_call: TRBJ2-1; clone_size: many; d_call: TRBD1; v_call: TRBV28
cdr3_nt: TGTGCCAGCACAACGGGGGGCCTTTATAGCAATCAGCCCCAGCATTTT; cdr3_aa: CASTTGGLYSNQPQHF; j_call: TRBJ1-5; clone_size: many; d_call: .; v_call: TRBV6-6
cdr3_nt: TGTGCCAGCATAAAGGAGACAGGGGGAAATTCACCCCTCCACTTT; cdr3_aa: CASIKETGGNSPLHF; j_call: TRBJ1-6; clone_size: .; d_call: TRBD1; v_call: TRBV2
cdr3_nt: TGTGCCAGCAGCCAAGATTTCGGGGGCCGTGGCTACACCTTC; cdr3_aa: CASSQDFGGRGYTF; j_call: TRBJ1-2; clone_size: few; d_call: .; v_call: TRBV3-1
cdr3_nt: TGTGCCAGCAGCTACATATCTCGGGAGACCCAGTACTTC; cdr3_aa: CASSYISRETQYF; j_call: TRBJ2-5; clone_size: few; d_call: .; v_call: TRBV7-9
cdr3_nt: TGCAGTGCTAAGGGACTAGCGATCTACGAGCAGTACTTC; cdr3_aa: CSAKGLAIYEQYF; j_call: TRBJ2-7; clone_size: .; d_call: TRBD2; v_call: TRBV20-1
cdr3_nt: TGCGCCAGCAGCCCAGTGAGAGCCCAAGAGACCCAGTACTTC; cdr3_aa: CASSPVRAQETQYF; j_call: TRBJ2-5; clone_size: many; d_call: .; v_call: TRBV4-1
cdr3_nt: TGTGCCAGCAGTTTTCTAACCGGGAGAAATGAGCAGTTCTTC; cdr3_aa: CASSFLTGRNEQFF; j_call: TRBJ2-1; clone_size: few; d_call: .; v_call: TRBV27
cdr3_nt: TGTGCCACCAGTGATTTGGAACGGAGCACCGGGGAGCTGTTTTTT; cdr3_aa: CATSDLERSTGELFF; j_call: TRBJ2-2; clone_size: .; d_call: .; v_call: TRBV24-1
cdr3_nt: TGTGCCAGCAGTTTACGAGGAAGCCGTTTAGGTACGCAGTATTTT; cdr3_aa: CASSLRGSRLGTQYF; j_call: TRBJ2-3; clone_size: few; d_call: .; v_call: TRBV28
cdr3_nt: TGTGCCAGCAGCTTGGATTTGGGTAATGAAAAACTGTTTTTT; cdr3_aa: CASSLDLGNEKLFF; j_call: TRBJ1-4; clone_size: many; d_call: .; v_call: TRBV5-4
cdr3_nt: TGTGCCAGCAGCCGCATGACCGGGACAGGGATCGTCGAGCAGTACTTC; cdr3_aa: CASSRMTGTGIVEQYF; j_call: TRBJ2-7; clone_size: .; d_call: TRBD1; v_call: TRBV7-2
cdr3_nt: TGTGCCAGCAGCGTTGGGGGCTCTGTCAATGAGCAGTTCTTC; cdr3_aa: CASSVGGSVNEQFF; j_call: TRBJ2-1; clone_size: many; d_call: .; v_call: TRBV9
cdr3_nt: TGTGCCAGCAGCCAACTTGACGCCGGGAGCTTCGTGTCAGGCTACACCTTC; cdr3_aa: CASSQLDAGSFVSGYTF; j_call: TRBJ1-2; clone_size: .; d_call: .; v_call: TRBV14
cdr3_nt: TGCGCCAGCAGCTTGTCACGAGCGGGAGAAACAGATACGCAGTATTTT; cdr3_aa: CASSLSRAGETDTQYF; j_call: TRBJ2-3; clone_size: .; d_call: TRBD2; v_call: TRBV5-1
cdr3_nt: TGTGCCAGCTCACCCGGACTAGATCAAAATGAGCAGTTCTTC; cdr3_aa: CASSPGLDQNEQFF; j_call: TRBJ2-1; clone_size: .; d_call: TRBD2; v_call: TRBV18
cdr3_nt: TGTGCCAGCAGCTTAGGGCCCAGCGGGGCATCAGATACGCAGTATTTT; cdr3_aa: CASSLGPSGASDTQYF; j_call: TRBJ2-3; clone_size: few; d_call: TRBD2; v_call: TRBV7-2
cdr3_nt: TGCAGTGCTAGAGGGTACAGTTGGGAGGAAGCTTTCTTT; cdr3_aa: CSARGYSWEEAFF; j_call: TRBJ1-1; clone_size: .; d_call: .; v_call: TRBV20-1
cdr3_nt: TGCAGTGCTAGAGTAACCCTTAGTCTGGCAGGGGGTGATAATGAGCAGTTCTTC; cdr3_aa: CSARVTLSLAGGDNEQFF; j_call: TRBJ2-1; clone_size: .; d_call: TRBD1; v_call: TRBV20-1
cdr3_nt: TGTGCCAGCAGACGGACAGGGGGCGATGCCGGGGAGCTGTTTTTT; cdr3_aa: CASRRTGGDAGELFF; j_call: TRBJ2-2; clone_size: few; d_call: TRBD1; v_call: TRBV7-2
cdr3_nt: TGTGCCAGCAGCTTAGTTGACTTCCGGGGGCAGTTCTTC; cdr3_aa: CASSLVDFRGQFF; j_call: TRBJ2-1; clone_size: .; d_call: .; v_call: TRBV7-9
cdr3_nt: TGTGCCAGCAGTGGGACGCTCGTTGGAAAACTGTTTTTT; cdr3_aa: CASSGTLVGKLFF; j_call: TRBJ1-4; clone_size: .; d_call: .; v_call: TRBV6-5
cdr3_nt: TGCAGTGCTAGACCCCCGGGTCTCTTCTCTCCCACAGATACGCAGTATTTT; cdr3_aa: CSARPPGLFSPTDTQYF; j_call: TRBJ2-3; clone_size: few; d_call: .; v_call: TRBV20-1
cdr3_nt: TGTGCTAGCAGCCCTATCCAGGCTACCAATGAGCAGTTCTTC; cdr3_aa: CASSPIQATNEQFF; j_call: TRBJ2-1; clone_size: .; d_call: .; v_call: TRBV7-7
cdr3_nt: TGTGCCAGCCGACGGACAGGAGGGGGCGAGCAGTACTTC; cdr3_aa: CASRRTGGGEQYF; j_call: TRBJ2-7; clone_size: few; d_call: .; v_call: TRBV6-2/TRBV6-3
cdr3_nt: TGCAGTGCAGCCGGGACTAGCGGGATCAGCTCCTACGAGCAGTACTTC; cdr3_aa: CSAAGTSGISSYEQYF; j_call: TRBJ2-7; clone_size: few; d_call: TRBD2; v_call: TRBV20-1
cdr3_nt: TGCGCCAGCAGCGCTACGGGCACTGAAGCTTTCTTT; cdr3_aa: CASSATGTEAFF; j_call: TRBJ1-1; clone_size: few; d_call: .; v_call: TRBV5-1
cdr3_nt: TGCGCCAGCAGTGGGGGACAGGCCACAGATACGCAGTATTTT; cdr3_aa: CASSGGQATDTQYF; j_call: TRBJ2-3; clone_size: .; d_call: TRBD1; v_call: TRBV4-3
cdr3_nt: TGTGCCAGCAGTTACGACAGGAATACGCAGTATTTT; cdr3_aa: CASSYDRNTQYF; j_call: TRBJ2-3; clone_size: .; d_call: .; v_call: TRBV6-5
cdr3_nt: TGCAGTGCTAGGACCAGGGGGGTCTACGAGCAGTACTTC; cdr3_aa: CSARTRGVYEQYF; j_call: TRBJ2-7; clone_size: few; d_call: .; v_call: TRBV20-1
cdr3_nt: TGTGCCAGCAGTTACTCCCCGACGGGGGAGCAGTACTTC; cdr3_aa: CASSYSPTGEQYF; j_call: TRBJ2-7; clone_size: few; d_call: .; v_call: TRBV6-2/TRBV6-3
cdr3_nt: TGTGCCAGCAGCTTAGATCCGGGACTAGCGGGGGGGCTCTACAATGAGCAGTTCTTC; cdr3_aa: CASSLDPGLAGGLYNEQFF; j_call: TRBJ2-1; clone_size: .; d_call: TRBD2; v_call: TRBV11-2
cdr3_nt: TGTGCCAGCAGTTTGGAGTGGGCAGATACGCAGTATTTT; cdr3_aa: CASSLEWADTQYF; j_call: TRBJ2-3; clone_size: medium-sized; d_call: .; v_call: TRBV6-5
cdr3_nt: TGTGCCAGCAGTCGGCAGGGCCCCTACGAGCAGTACTTC; cdr3_aa: CASSRQGPYEQYF; j_call: TRBJ2-7; clone_size: many; d_call: .; v_call: TRBV12-3/TRBV12-4
cdr3_nt: TGTGCCAGCATCTTCGGGACTTCCTACAATGAGCAGTTCTTC; cdr3_aa: CASIFGTSYNEQFF; j_call: TRBJ2-1; clone_size: .; d_call: .; v_call: TRBV12-3/TRBV12-4
cdr3_nt: TGTGCCAGCGGTAAAACAGGGTTGACTGAAGCTTTCTTT; cdr3_aa: CASGKTGLTEAFF; j_call: TRBJ1-1; clone_size: .; d_call: .; v_call: TRBV25-1
cdr3_nt: TGTGCCGCCAGTAATGGCGGGGAGCTGTTTTTT; cdr3_aa: CAASNGGELFF; j_call: TRBJ2-2; clone_size: many; d_call: .; v_call: TRBV27
cdr3_nt: TGCAGTGCTAGAGCAGAAAACTATGGCTACACCTTC; cdr3_aa: CSARAENYGYTF; j_call: TRBJ1-2; clone_size: .; d_call: .; v_call: TRBV20-1
cdr3_nt: TGTGCCAGCAGCCAAGGACATACGAACACTGAAGCTTTCTTT; cdr3_aa: CASSQGHTNTEAFF; j_call: TRBJ1-1; clone_size: .; d_call: .; v_call: TRBV3-1
cdr3_nt: TGTGCCAGCAGCTTAGTTTCGGGCCCTGATGAGCAGTTCTTC; cdr3_aa: CASSLVSGPDEQFF; j_call: TRBJ2-1; clone_size: .; d_call: .; v_call: TRBV7-3
cdr3_nt: TGTGCCAGCAGTGAAGAAGGGTTGAACACTGAAGCTTTCTTT; cdr3_aa: CASSEEGLNTEAFF; j_call: TRBJ1-1; clone_size: .; d_call: .; v_call: TRBV25-1
cdr3_nt: TGTGCCATCAGTGCCCGGGGGGATTCGGATGAGCAGTTCTTC; cdr3_aa: CAISARGDSDEQFF; j_call: TRBJ2-1; clone_size: many; d_call: TRBD2; v_call: TRBV10-3
cdr3_nt: TGTGCCAGCACCCCCTTGGGGACCCCCCAAGAGACCCAGTACTTC; cdr3_aa: CASTPLGTPQETQYF; j_call: TRBJ2-5; clone_size: .; d_call: .; v_call: TRBV7-8
cdr3_nt: TGTGCCAGCAGCCCCACCCCCCAGGGAGGTTATGGCTACACCTTC; cdr3_aa: CASSPTPQGGYGYTF; j_call: TRBJ1-2; clone_size: .; d_call: .; v_call: TRBV9
cdr3_nt: TGTGCCACCAGCAGAGATCGCACTAGCGTTGAGCAGTTCTTC; cdr3_aa: CATSRDRTSVEQFF; j_call: TRBJ2-1; clone_size: .; d_call: TRBD2; v_call: TRBV15
cdr3_nt: TGTGCCAGCAGCTCTTACAGGGGGTCCTATGGCTACACCTTC; cdr3_aa: CASSSYRGSYGYTF; j_call: TRBJ1-2; clone_size: few; d_call: TRBD1; v_call: TRBV5-6
cdr3_nt: TGCGCCAGCAGCGGACCGGCGTACAATGAGCAGTTCTTC; cdr3_aa: CASSGPAYNEQFF; j_call: TRBJ2-1; clone_size: .; d_call: .; v_call: TRBV5-1
cdr3_nt: TGTGCCAGCAGCTTAGATCCGGGACAGGGAGGCGAGCAGTACTTC; cdr3_aa: CASSLDPGQGGEQYF; j_call: TRBJ2-7; clone_size: many; d_call: TRBD1; v_call: TRBV7-9
cdr3_nt: TGTGCCAGCAGTTACCTACTGTCCTACGAGCAGTACTTC; cdr3_aa: CASSYLLSYEQYF; j_call: TRBJ2-7; clone_size: .; d_call: .; v_call: TRBV6-5
cdr3_nt: TGTGCCAGCAGCCGCGGGACTAGCGGGACCTACGAGCAGTACTTC; cdr3_aa: CASSRGTSGTYEQYF; j_call: TRBJ2-7; clone_size: .; d_call: TRBD2; v_call: TRBV7-3
cdr3_nt: TGTGCCAGCAGCTTAGTTCGGCAGGGGGGCACAGATACGCAGTATTTT; cdr3_aa: CASSLVRQGGTDTQYF; j_call: TRBJ2-3; clone_size: .; d_call: TRBD1; v_call: TRBV7-6
cdr3_nt: TGTGCCTTGGAAACCGGGACGGACGGCTACGAGCAGTACTTC; cdr3_aa: CALETGTDGYEQYF; j_call: TRBJ2-7; clone_size: .; d_call: .; v_call: TRBV30
cdr3_nt: TGTGCCAGCAGTCCCTCTATGACAGGTCTCTATGGCTACACCTTC; cdr3_aa: CASSPSMTGLYGYTF; j_call: TRBJ1-2; clone_size: many; d_call: .; v_call: TRBV28
cdr3_nt: TGTGCCAGCAGAGAGGACAGGAGCACAGATACGCAGTATTTT; cdr3_aa: CASREDRSTDTQYF; j_call: TRBJ2-3; clone_size: few; d_call: TRBD1; v_call: TRBV7-8
cdr3_nt: TGTGCCAGCAGCGCCGGGACTAGCAAGAATACAGATACGCAGTATTTT; cdr3_aa: CASSAGTSKNTDTQYF; j_call: TRBJ2-3; clone_size: .; d_call: TRBD2; v_call: TRBV4-2
cdr3_nt: TGCAGTGCTAGAGAGGGCCGTCAGTACTTC; cdr3_aa: CSAREGRQYF; j_call: TRBJ2-5; clone_size: few; d_call: .; v_call: TRBV20-1
cdr3_nt: TGTGCCACCAGCAGAGGGTTACGCAGGGGAATAGAGACCCAGTACTTC; cdr3_aa: CATSRGLRRGIETQYF; j_call: TRBJ2-5; clone_size: few; d_call: .; v_call: TRBV15
cdr3_nt: TGTGCCAGCAGCGGGACAGGCTTTCCAGATACGCAGTATTTT; cdr3_aa: CASSGTGFPDTQYF; j_call: TRBJ2-3; clone_size: few; d_call: TRBD1; v_call: TRBV2
cdr3_nt: TGTGCCTGGAGTGTAGGGGGAGAGACCCAGTACTTC; cdr3_aa: CAWSVGGETQYF; j_call: TRBJ2-5; clone_size: .; d_call: .; v_call: TRBV30